This T cell receptor (beta chain) was identified during a study of T cell responses to AZD1222 COVID-19 vaccine. Points from the study as a whole: Only a handful of AZD1222 recipients, several in all, had baseline seropositivity. Unmutated regions of variants are reportedly targeted by nearly half of spike-specific TCRs. White British ancestry dominated among donors, who included more females, and clonal diversity was possibly underestimated.

Analyses pooled second doses at about 4 or about 12 weeks. The CDR3 spans 15 residues. Germline V CDR1 and CDR2: SGHRS, YFSETQ. The V and J ends lost 4 bases and 4 bases, in that order; junction bases with no gene match: 6. This clone was counted a single time. Its antigen is unidentified. Clones were sequenced by immunoSEQ multiplex PCR, and TCRdb holds only the in-frame ones, with some missing. The table lists approximately 82,000 clones, 92% of them singletons. The TCR comes from an adult who received the AZD1222 COVID-19 vaccine. This sequence joins TRBV5-1 and TRBJ1-5; TRBD1 agrees at 9 bases. Material: peripheral blood, obtained 28 days after the second AZD1222 dose. The CDR3 here is CASSQGQGGNQPQHF. DNA for the CDR3: TGCGCCAGCAGCCAGGGACAGGGAGGGAATCAGCCCCAGCATTTT.